This entry describes one T cell receptor beta chain. These data belong to a study of blood T cell repertoires in COVID-19. The protocol was immunoSEQ multiplex PCR, while the TCRdb copy is restricted to in-frame clones and leaves out a portion. The profile shows about 140,000 clones, almost 85% of them singletons. This sequence was found in a middle-aged man with acute or convalescent COVID-19. What was sequenced was peripheral blood.

The CDR3 sequence is CASSPGTSGRRETQYF. CDR3 coding DNA: TGTGCCAGCAGCCCCGGGACTAGCGGGAGGAGGGAGACCCAGTACTTC. The chain links TRBV7-9 to TRBJ2-5; the match to TRBD2 covers 15 bases. The CDR3 totals 16 residues. J gave up 5 bases and V 5 bases, and 6 bases lay outside the gene matches. CDR1 is SEHNR, CDR2 FQNEAQ, per germline (reference sequence).